These 27 T cell receptor beta chains were sequenced from one sample in a study of molecular identifiers for immune sequencing clone quantification. TCRdb fed the PCR reads into MiXCR, producing one record per CDR3 protein. Of approximately 500,000 distinct CDR3 sequences listed, about 21% were seen once; the top ten hold around 0.86%. Sample: naive CD8+ T cells from blood, with Jurkat cell RNA spiked in. Regarding subset: FACS-sorted CD8+CD4-CCR7+CD45RA+ naive T cells. The receptors here all came from a human donor in good health. Some libraries in this study had Jurkat cell RNA spiked in.

Turning to this clonotype: Being one base from a much bigger clone, this may be a read error. This chain connects TRBV19 to TRBJ2-5, with D possibly being TRBD2 (6 bases). Germline V lookup: CDR1 LNHDA, CDR2 SQIVND (reference sequence). The CDR3 contains 14 residues. Trimming stripped 8 bases from V and 7 bases from J, with 20 bases between. CDR3 protein: CASADPGGRVTQYF. The CDR3 DNA sequence: TGTGCCAGTGCCGATCCCGGGGGTCGAGTGACCCAGTACTTC.

The genes are TRBV27 and TRBJ2-5; D may be TRBD1 or TRBD2 (5 bases each). CDR3 size: 14 residues. Germline V gene data show CDR1 as MNHEY and CDR2 as SMNVEV (reference sequence). Deletions cut 6 bases from V and 4 bases from J, with 15 bases between. CDR3 residues: CASRPDTRPETQYF. The CDR3 coding sequence is TGTGCCAGCAGACCGGACACTAGGCCAGAGACCCAGTACTTC.

This clonotype has only one observation. Given a much more abundant clone one base away, this may be a read error. V usage is TRBV5-4 and J usage is TRBJ2-2; the match to TRBD2 covers 8 bases. The CDR3 runs to 16 residues. Looked up from germline, CDR1 is SGHNT and CDR2 is YYREEE (reference sequence). Written as DNA, the CDR3 is TGTGCCAGCAGCCCCGGACTAGCTGAGAACACCGGGGAGCCGTTTTTT. Protein sequence: CASSPGLAENTGEPFF. Full variable domain (rest looked up from reference TRBV5-4 and TRBJ2-2): ETGVTQSPTHLIKTRGQQVTLRCSSQSGHNTVSWYQQALGQGPQFIFQYYREEENGRGNFPPRFSGLQFPNYSSELNVNALELDDSALYLCASSPGLAENTGEPFFGEGSRLTVL.

This clonotype was seen at least ten times. The V call is TRBV7-9, the J call TRBJ1-1; 7 bases are a match to TRBD1. The CDR3 spans 18 residues. J gave up 1 base and V 2 bases, and 13 bases lay outside the gene matches. In germline, CDR1 is SEHNR, CDR2 FQNEAQ (reference sequence). Here the CDR3 DNA reads TGTGCCAGCAGCTTATTTGTGCCAAGGGGGCCCCAGAACACTGAAGCTTTCTTT. This gives the protein CASSLFVPRGPQNTEAFF.

This chain uses TRBV3-1 with TRBJ2-5, with 16 nucleotides matching TRBD2. CDR3 size: 17 residues. The ends lost 3 bases at V and 4 bases at J; junction bases unmatched: 5. Germline V CDR1 and CDR2: LGHDT, YNNKEL (reference sequence). The CDR3 sequence: CASSQGTSGRAGETQYF. In DNA form, the CDR3 reads TGTGCCAGCAGCCAGGGGACTAGCGGGAGGGCCGGAGAGACCCAGTACTTC.

A word on this clonotype: A much larger clone sits a single nucleotide away, making a read error possible. The CDR3 does not end in the conserved phenylalanine or tryptophan, so this is likely a read error. This sequence joins TRBV20-1 and TRBJ2-5; 8 bases are shared with TRBD2. Germline V CDR1 and CDR2: DFQATT, SNEGSKA (reference sequence). The CDR3 has 13 amino acids. V lost 2 bases and J lost 9; bases outside the gene matches: 8. DNA of the CDR3: TGCAGTGCTAGAAAGATACTAGCGGAGGCCCAGTACTCC. Its protein product is CSARKILAEAQYS.

This clonotype was seen ten or more times. The chain joins TRBV30 to TRBJ2-2, with 10 bases that match TRBD1. The germline gives CDR1 GTSNPN, CDR2 SVGIG (reference sequence). The CDR3 consists of 18 residues. J gave up 1 base and V 3 bases, and 11 bases lay outside the gene matches. The CDR3 DNA is TGTGCCTGGAGCGATGACAGGGGGCGACCTATGAACACCGGGGAGCTGTTTTTT. Translation gives CAWSDDRGRPMNTGELFF.

This clonotype was seen only a few times. The chain combines TRBV6-5 with TRBJ1-1, with 8 bases identical to TRBD1. CDR1 MNHEY and CDR2 SVGAGI come from the germline V gene. The CDR3 runs 12 residues. J gave up 8 bases and V 5 bases, and 4 bases lay outside the gene matches. CDR3 in amino acids: CASSLTGEEAFF. The CDR3 DNA is TGTGCCAGCAGTCTGACAGGGGAGGAAGCTTTCTTT.

There are a few counts of this clonotype. The chain couples TRBV6-2 or TRBV6-3 to TRBJ1-1; D is uncertain. Trimming took 0 bases from V and 6 from J, leaving 11 bases between them. Germline CDR1 and CDR2: MNHEY and SVGEGT. The CDR3 extends over 14 amino acids. The CDR3 sequence: CASSYSWVYSEAFF. The CDR3 region has the DNA TGTGCCAGCAGTTACTCGTGGGTATATTCTGAAGCTTTCTTT.

This clonotype was counted many times. V gene TRBV5-5 combines with J gene TRBJ1-2; D uncertain. There are 11 residues in the CDR3. V gave up 2 bases and J gave up 6 bases, with 5 bases separating them. Germline V gives CDR1 SGHKS, CDR2 YYEKEE (reference sequence). CDR3 sequence (DNA): TGTGCCAGCAGCTTTTCAGATGGCTACACCTTC. This encodes CASSFSDGYTF.

The chain has TRBV19 and TRBJ1-5; D is uncertain. Germline loops: CDR1 LNHDA, CDR2 SQIVND (reference sequence). V shed 5 bases and J shed 3 bases, with 14 bases lying between them. There are 15 residues in the CDR3. Written as DNA, the CDR3 is TGTGCCAGTAGTCCCCGTGTGGAGTTCAATCAGCCCCAGCATTTT. This codes for CASSPRVEFNQPQHF.

This sequence joins TRBV14 and TRBJ2-3; 13 bases line up with TRBD2. V shed 1 base, J shed 2 bases, and the junction held 6 bases outside the gene matches. Germline CDR1 is SGHDN and CDR2 is FVKESK. This CDR3 has 18 residues. Written as DNA, the CDR3 is TGTGCCAGCAGCCAAGGCGGGACTAGCGGGGTTTTCACAGATACGCAGTATTTT. This encodes CASSQGGTSGVFTDTQYF. The full variable domain, rest sourced from reference TRBV14 and TRBJ2-3, is EAGVTQFPSHSVIEKGQTVTLRCDPISGHDNLYWYRRVMGKEIKFLLHFVKESKQDESGMPNNRFLAERTGGTYSTLKVQPAELEDSGVYFCASSQGGTSGVFTDTQYFGPGTRLTVL.

The table lists this clonotype with many counts. V and J are TRBV6-2 or TRBV6-3 and TRBJ1-1, with D possibly matching TRBD1 (5 bases). V lost 4 bases to trimming and J lost 5 bases, with 11 bases between them. Per germline, CDR1 MNHEY and CDR2 SVGEGT. The CDR3 extends over 13 amino acids. The CDR3 spells CASSFGGSTEAFF. As DNA, the CDR3 is TGTGCCAGCAGTTTCGGGGGTTCGACTGAAGCTTTCTTT.

Many counts were recorded for this clonotype. This sequence joins TRBV7-9 and TRBJ2-3; either TRBD1 or TRBD2 may fit D (5 bases each). Germline CDR1 SEHNR, CDR2 FQNEAQ (reference sequence). The CDR3 runs 15 residues. V gave up 6 bases and J gave up 0 bases, with 13 bases separating them. In nucleotides, the CDR3 is TGTGCCAGCAGGGGTCGGGGCCCGAGCACAGATACGCAGTATTTT. Protein: CASRGRGPSTDTQYF.

Many counts were recorded for this clonotype. J is TRBJ1-1 and V is TRBV4-1; D not certain. The CDR3 extends over 15 amino acids. V was trimmed by 2 bases and J by 10 bases, leaving 20 bases between them. Germline V gene lookup returns CDR1 MGHRA and CDR2 YSYEKL. CDR3 DNA sequence: TGCGCCAGCAGCCAAAGCTCATTTGATCGTGGACGAGCTTTCTTT. This codes for CASSQSSFDRGRAFF.

Notes on this clonotype: This may arise from a read error, as a much more abundant clone is one base away. The chain has TRBV12-3 or TRBV12-4 and TRBJ1-5, with D maybe TRBD1 (6 bases). This CDR3 spans 14 amino acids. The CDR3 reads CASTTGSSNRPQHF. In DNA, the CDR3 is TGTGCCAGCACCACAGGGTCGTCCAATCGGCCCCAGCATTTT.

About this clonotype itself: One end of the junction fails to match germline, which may point to a read error. The genes are TRBV12-3 or TRBV12-4 and TRBJ1-2, with no clear D. CDR3 size: 11 residues. The CDR3 nucleotides read TGTGCCAGCAGTTTCAGTGATGGCTACGCCTTC. Translated: CASSFSDGYAF.

This clonotype was found many times. The CDR3 protein is CASSTGVTEAFF. In DNA, the CDR3 is TGTGCCAGCAGCACAGGGGTGACTGAAGCTTTCTTT. V is TRBV7-9 and J is TRBJ1-1, with 7 bases identical to TRBD1. The germline V gene has CDR1 SEHNR and CDR2 FQNEAQ (reference sequence). CDR3 length equals 12 residues. Losses at the gene ends were 5 bases for V and 5 bases for J; bases not matched to a gene: 2.

With regard to this clonotype: A much larger clone lies one base from this, so it may be a read error. V gene TRBV29-1 combines with J gene TRBJ2-2; no clear D gene. The CDR3 runs 15 residues. Per germline, CDR1 SQVTM and CDR2 ANQGSEA. V was trimmed by 2 bases and J by 2 bases, leaving 12 bases between them. The CDR3 sequence is CSVEWGASNTGELFF. In nucleotides, the CDR3 is TGCAGCGTTGAATGGGGTGCCAGCAACACCGGGGAGCTGTTTTTT.

The chain has TRBV3-1 and TRBJ2-7; 8 bases fit TRBD2. Germline trimming cut 3 bases from V and 1 base from J; bases unmatched to any gene: 8. The CDR3 covers 16 residues. Germline V gene lookup returns CDR1 LGHDT and CDR2 YNNKEL (reference sequence). Here the CDR3 reads CASSHPARGESYEQYF. The CDR3 DNA reads TGTGCCAGCAGCCACCCGGCGCGGGGGGAGTCCTACGAGCAGTACTTC.

This clonotype was recorded many times. CDR3 bases: TGCAGTGCTAGAGGCGGGGTCGCCTACGAGCAGTACTTC. Protein sequence: CSARGGVAYEQYF. The gene calls are TRBV20-1 and TRBJ2-7; a possible D gene is TRBD2 (6 bases). There are 13 residues in the CDR3. Germline V gives CDR1 DFQATT, CDR2 SNEGSKA (reference sequence). Trimming stripped 1 base from V and 2 bases from J, with 9 bases between.

The chain employs TRBV12-3 or TRBV12-4 and TRBJ2-1; no clear D. Trimming removed 2 bases from V and 8 bases from J, with 7 bases in between. The CDR3 has 12 amino acids. The CDR3 loop is CASSLNHDEQFF. The CDR3 coding sequence is TGTGCCAGCAGTTTAAACCACGATGAGCAGTTCTTC.

Turning to this clonotype: This may come from a read error, since a much larger clone is one base off. Since no conserved phenylalanine or tryptophan closes the CDR3, a read error is the likely cause. The chain carries TRBV7-8 and TRBJ1-4; 9 nucleotides align to TRBD1. Germline V gene lookup returns CDR1 SGHVS and CDR2 FQNEAQ. This CDR3 contains 21 residues. V was pared by 5 bases and J by 4 bases, with 23 bases of the junction left unmatched. The CDR3 is CASSQPFISLNSDRGNEKLFL. The CDR3, as DNA: TGTGCCAGCAGCCAGCCTTTCATATCCCTCAACTCGGACAGGGGTAATGAAAAACTGTTTCTT.

Details on this clonotype: A much larger clone lies one base from this, so it may be a read error. V usage is TRBV12-3 or TRBV12-4 and J usage is TRBJ1-1; D is uncertain. The CDR3 loop spans 14 amino acids. The CDR3 reads CASSPTLPSTEAYF. Here the CDR3 DNA reads TGTGCCAGCAGTCCGACCCTACCTTCCACTGAAGCTTACTTT.

This clonotype came up a few times. V and J are TRBV7-9 and TRBJ2-7; no reliable D call. This CDR3 contains 12 residues. Trimming removed 6 bases from V and 5 bases from J, with 11 bases in between. Germline V gene sequence: CDR1 SEHNR, CDR2 FQNEAQ (reference sequence). CDR3 residues: CASRFSTHEQYF. CDR3 DNA: TGTGCCAGCAGGTTCAGCACGCACGAGCAGTACTTC.

This clonotype came up many times. V is TRBV5-1 and J is TRBJ1-5, with D possibly matching TRBD1 (5 bases). Deletions cut 3 bases from V and 4 bases from J, with 14 bases between. CDR3 length equals 15 residues. Germline CDR1 reads SGHRS; CDR2 reads YFSETQ. As DNA, the CDR3 is TGCGCCAGCAGCTGGGACGGGCAGCGGAATCAGCCCCAGCATTTT. Its translation is CASSWDGQRNQPQHF.

As concerns this clonotype: This may arise from a read error, as a much more abundant clone is one base away. V usage is TRBV5-5 and J usage is TRBJ2-5, with 8 bases matching TRBD1. In germline, CDR1 is SGHKS, CDR2 YYEKEE (reference sequence). This CDR3 has 15 amino acids. The CDR3 DNA reads TGTGTCAGCAGCTCGGGACAGGTCTTACAAGAGACCCAGTACTTC. This translates into CVSSSGQVLQETQYF.